Listed here are 10 T cell receptor beta chains from one sample, sequenced in a study of OX40 agonist ivuxolimab in advanced cancers. Library preparation was by the immunoSEQ multiplex PCR assay. The table comes from immuneACCESS by way of TCRdb, which keeps in-frame sequences with V and J called. Part of the clones is missing from these tables; in studies checked, under half for an unresolved V gene and the rest for unknown reasons. In all, the sample holds approximately 24,000 clones, and more than 80% of those were seen once. Roughly 15% of the sample comes from the top ten. The material sequenced was CD4+ or CD8+ T cells sorted from blood, taken in a trial of the OX40 agonist ivuxolimab. Receptors were obtained from an adult with an advanced solid tumor such as melanoma, head and neck, liver or kidney cancer.

The chain has TRBV7-8 and TRBJ1-4, with D uncertain. The CDR3 spans 16 residues. With 2 bases removed from V and 4 bases from J, the gap between germline ends came to 14 bases. Germline values: CDR1 SGHVS, CDR2 FQNEAQ. In DNA form, the CDR3 reads TGTGCCAGCAGCTTACCGCGGCAGTATAGTAATGAAAAACTGTTTTTT. Translating it yields CASSLPRQYSNEKLFF. Full variable domain (missing parts from reference TRBV7-8 and TRBJ1-4): GAGVSQSPRYKVAKRGQDVALRCDPISGHVSLFWYQQALGQGPEFLTYFQNEAQLDKSGLPSDRFFAERPEGSVSTLKIQRTQQEDSAVYLCASSLPRQYSNEKLFFGSGTQLSVL.

This chain joins TRBV5-4 and TRBJ2-2; 12 bases align to TRBD1. This CDR3 region has 16 residues. Trimming at V came to 3 bases and at J to 6 bases, leaving 6 bases not matched to a gene. Germline CDR1 reads SGHNT; CDR2 reads YYREEE (reference sequence). CDR3 nucleotide sequence: TGTGCCAGCAGCTCGGGACAGGGGGCGCTTTCCGGGGAGCTGTTTTTT. Protein sequence: CASSSGQGALSGELFF.

The rearrangement links TRBV4-1 to TRBJ1-4, with D hard to call. The germline CDR1 and CDR2 sequences are MGHRA and YSYEKL. Trimming left V 2 bases short and J 7 bases short, with 20 bases between. The CDR3 runs 17 residues. The CDR3 spells CASSQPLTPLSGEKLFF. CDR3 coding DNA: TGCGCCAGCAGCCAACCACTAACCCCCCTATCGGGTGAAAAACTGTTTTTT.

The chain has TRBV4-2 and TRBJ1-2, with TRBD1 identical over 7 bases. This CDR3 is 15 amino acids long. V lost 5 bases and J lost 0; bases outside the gene matches: 6. CDR1 is LGHNA and CDR2 is YNFKEQ in the germline V gene. CDR3: CASSGGTEANYGYTF. In DNA, the CDR3 is TGTGCCAGCAGCGGGGGGACAGAAGCTAACTATGGCTACACCTTC.

This chain links TRBV30 with TRBJ2-7; 8 nucleotides match TRBD2. Germline values: CDR1 GTSNPN, CDR2 SVGIG (reference sequence). With 3 bases clipped from V and 4 bases from J, the junction kept 11 bases outside the gene matches. This CDR3 contains 15 residues. Here the CDR3 reads CAWSGVGRGAYEQYF. The CDR3 DNA is TGTGCCTGGAGCGGGGTCGGGAGGGGGGCATACGAGCAGTACTTC.

This chain joins TRBV19 and TRBJ2-1; 7 bases align to TRBD2. The germline CDR1 and CDR2 sequences are LNHDA and SQIVND (reference sequence). J was trimmed by 2 bases and V by 6 bases; bases with no gene match: 4. The length of the CDR3 is 14 residues. The CDR3, as DNA: TGTGCCAGTAGGGGGAGGGCTACCTACAATGAGCAGTTCTTC. This sequence encodes CASRGRATYNEQFF.

The genes are TRBV19 and TRBJ2-4, with TRBD2 matching 7 bases. Germline V gene sequence: CDR1 LNHDA, CDR2 SQIVND (reference sequence). V was pared by 9 bases and J by 8 bases, with 7 bases of the junction left unmatched. The CDR3 length is 12 residues. The CDR3 DNA sequence: TGTGCCAGCGAAGGACTAGACCACATTCAGTACTTC. It translates to CASEGLDHIQYF.

The chain has TRBV29-1 and TRBJ2-1, with 11 nucleotides matching TRBD2. The V gene's germline CDR1 is SQVTM and CDR2 ANQGSEA. The CDR3 spans 16 residues. Trimming took 6 bases from V and 0 from J; bases not matched to a gene: 7. Written as DNA, the CDR3 is TGCAGCGTGCGACTAGCGGGGATCAGCTCCTACAATGAGCAGTTCTTC. It encodes CSVRLAGISSYNEQFF.

This clone was detected only once. The rearrangement joins TRBV9 to TRBJ2-5, with unresolved D. There are 12 residues in the CDR3. Trimming took off 4 bases at V and 0 bases at J, with 4 bases between the two ends. Germline assignment: CDR1 SGDLS and CDR2 YYNGEE. The CDR3 reads CASSYNQETQYF. The CDR3 region has the DNA TGTGCCAGCAGCTATAACCAAGAGACCCAGTACTTC.

The count of this clone is one. The J gene is TRBJ2-5, the V gene TRBV7-2; 14 bases match TRBD2. The DNA end is more similar to TRBJ2-7, so the J call may be wrong. The CDR3 length is 16 residues. CDR1 is SGHTA and CDR2 is FQGNSA in the germline V gene. The CDR3 loop reads CASSSGLAGALSEQYF. The CDR3 nucleotides read TGTGCCAGCAGCTCGGGACTAGCGGGGGCCCTGAGCGAGCAGTACTTC.